These 20 T cell receptor beta chains came from one sample sequenced in a study of blood T cell repertoires in COVID-19 (dated by TCRdb to between 2020 and 2021). The library relied on the immunoSEQ multiplex PCR assay. TCRdb took over this immuneACCESS table, retaining in-frame rearrangements with V and J assigned. Such tables are incomplete; in checked studies, under half of the missing clones stem from an unresolved V gene, and the remainder is unexplained. The sample includes 150,000 to 200,000 clones, with around 81% observed a single time. The ten biggest clones cover roughly 9.6% of the sample. The sample consisted of peripheral blood. The receptors come from a man aged 55 to 70 with active or convalescent COVID-19.

The genes are TRBV3-1 (or the pseudogene TRBV3-2) and TRBJ2-2; 8 bases fit TRBD2. Germline CDR1 LGHDT, CDR2 YNNKEL (reference sequence). This CDR3 is 15 amino acids long. The J segment lost 1 base and the V segment lost 4 bases, leaving 2 bases of the junction unmatched. The chain's CDR3 is CASSRTSGNTGELFF. The CDR3, as DNA: TGTGCCAGCAGCCGTACTAGCGGGAACACCGGGGAGCTGTTTTTT.

This chain joins TRBV5-1 and TRBJ2-7; 12 positions match TRBD2. V lost 0 bases and J lost 7; bases outside the gene matches: 8. CDR1 and CDR2 (germline): SGHRS, YFSETQ. The CDR3 covers 16 residues. The CDR3 DNA sequence: TGCGCCAGCAGCTTGGCCGCGACTAGCGGGAGTGGGGAGCAGTACTTC. It is translated as CASSLAATSGSGEQYF.

The genes are TRBV7-7 and TRBJ2-1, with TRBD1 matching over 8 bases. This CDR3 contains 15 residues. Losses at the gene ends were 5 bases for V and 0 bases for J; bases not matched to a gene: 3. Germline assignment: CDR1 SSHAT and CDR2 FNYEAQ (reference sequence). CDR3 bases: TGTGCCAGCAGCAAGGACAGGGTCTCCTACAATGAGCAGTTCTTC. It translates to CASSKDRVSYNEQFF.

The chain joins TRBV20-1 to TRBJ2-5; D perhaps matches TRBD1 (5 bases). The germline gives CDR1 DFQATT, CDR2 SNEGSKA (reference sequence). CDR3 length equals 11 residues. The ends were cut back, 6 bases at V and 4 bases at J, with 9 bases in the middle. The DNA of the CDR3 is TGCAGTGCCAGGGTAGTAGAGACCCAGTACTTC. Protein sequence: CSARVVETQYF.

This chain joins TRBV14 and TRBJ2-5; D might be TRBD2 (6 bases). This CDR3 has 16 residues. The ends were cut back, 3 bases at V and 2 bases at J, with 16 bases in the middle. Germline CDR1 SGHDN, CDR2 FVKESK. DNA of the CDR3: TGTGCCAGCAGCCACACGTTAGCGGAGTATCAAGAGACCCAGTACTTC. It yields the protein CASSHTLAEYQETQYF.

The chain couples TRBV29-1 to TRBJ1-1, with unresolved D. Germline V CDR1 and CDR2: SQVTM, ANQGSEA. This CDR3 has 14 residues. Trimming stripped 6 bases from V and 4 bases from J, with 18 bases between. This CDR3 reads CSVVTGMLGTEAFF. CDR3 DNA sequence: TGCAGCGTCGTGACTGGCATGCTGGGCACTGAAGCTTTCTTT.

V is TRBV29-1 and J is TRBJ1-2; the D gene is possibly TRBD1 (6 bases). Germline V CDR1 and CDR2: SQVTM, ANQGSEA. CDR3 length: 14 residues. V lost 4 bases and J 0 bases, leaving 12 bases between the germline ends. Here the CDR3 reads CSVASRGTNYGYTF. The CDR3 DNA reads as TGCAGCGTTGCTAGCAGGGGAACTAACTATGGCTACACCTTC.

The CDR3 DNA follows: TGTGCCAGCAGCCATTCCGGGACAGCCTACGAGCAGTACTTC. This translates into CASSHSGTAYEQYF. This chain uses TRBV11-2 with TRBJ2-7, with 7 bases identical to TRBD1. V was pared by 5 bases and J by 2 bases, with 6 bases of the junction left unmatched. The CDR3 has 14 amino acids. CDR1 and CDR2 from the germline V gene are SGHAT and FQNNGV.

The chain combines TRBV2 with TRBJ1-4; D not certain. Trimming removed 5 bases at V and 6 bases at J, with 13 bases between. The CDR3 is made up of 14 amino acids. CDR1 and CDR2 from the germline V gene are SNHLY and FYNNEI. CDR3 in amino acids: CASSYTSGHEKLFF. In DNA form, the CDR3 reads TGTGCCAGCAGTTATACCTCGGGTCATGAAAAACTGTTTTTT. The full variable domain, completed using reference TRBV2 and TRBJ1-4, is EPEVTQTPSHQVTQMGQEVILRCVPISNHLYFYWYRQILGQKVEFLVSFYNNEISEKSEIFDDQFSVERPDGSNFTLKIRSTKLEDSAMYFCASSYTSGHEKLFFGSGTQLSVL.

The rearrangement uses TRBV9 and TRBJ2-5; 7 nucleotides agree with TRBD2. This CDR3 has 13 residues. The junction had 5 bases not matched to a gene; V was cut back by 4 bases and J by 5 bases. Per germline, CDR1 SGDLS and CDR2 YYNGEE. CDR3 in DNA: TGTGCCAGCAGCTCCGGACTAGGGGAGACCCAGTACTTC. Translating it yields CASSSGLGETQYF. The variable domain in full, with the rest retrieved from reference TRBV9 and TRBJ2-5, is DSGVTQTPKHLITATGQRVTLRCSPRSGDLSVYWYQQSLDQGLQFLIQYYNGEERAKGNILERFSAQQFPDLHSELNLSSLELGDSALYFCASSSGLGETQYFGPGTRLLVL.

This chain joins TRBV5-1 and TRBJ2-7; possibly TRBD1 for D (6 bases). Germline loops: CDR1 SGHRS, CDR2 YFSETQ. Trimming cost V 4 bases and J 2 bases, with 16 bases left between them. The CDR3 covers 15 residues. The CDR3 sequence is CASSPRQGSPYEQYF. The DNA of the CDR3 is TGCGCCAGCAGCCCCCGGCAGGGGTCCCCCTACGAGCAGTACTTC.

This clone was counted between two and nine times. The rearrangement uses TRBV6-1 and TRBJ1-2; 7 bases align to TRBD1. Germline lookup yields CDR1 MNHNS and CDR2 SASEGT. The CDR3 covers 15 residues. The V segment lost 2 bases and the J segment 4 bases; nucleotides outside the gene matches: 7. CDR3 sequence reads: CASSEFGAGGYGYTF. In DNA form, the CDR3 reads TGTGCCAGCAGTGAATTCGGGGCAGGGGGCTATGGCTACACCTTC.

V usage is TRBV24-1 and J usage is TRBJ2-1; 9 positions match TRBD2. In germline, CDR1 is KGHDR, CDR2 SFDVKD. This CDR3 has 18 residues. Unmatched junction bases numbered 5, after V lost 0 bases and J lost 0 bases. CDR3 bases: TGTGCCACCAGTGATTTGGGATCGCGGGAGGGCTCCTACAATGAGCAGTTCTTC. Its protein is CATSDLGSREGSYNEQFF.

V gene TRBV9 combines with J gene TRBJ1-4; perhaps TRBD1 as D (5 bases). Germline assignment: CDR1 SGDLS and CDR2 YYNGEE. V shed 0 bases and J shed 6 bases, with 12 bases lying between them. This CDR3 comprises 15 residues. CDR3 region: CASSVDSGRYEKLFF. The CDR3 DNA reads TGTGCCAGCAGCGTAGATTCAGGGAGGTATGAAAAACTGTTTTTT.

This clone was recorded once. This sequence joins TRBV14 and TRBJ2-1; 7 nucleotides match TRBD2. CDR1 and CDR2 from the germline V gene are SGHDN and FVKESK. The length of the CDR3 is 15 residues. With V trimmed by 4 bases and J by 7 bases, 10 bases remained unmatched. The CDR3 loop reads CASSRGGGPGNEQFF. The DNA of the CDR3 is TGTGCCAGCAGCCGCGGGGGAGGGCCTGGAAATGAGCAGTTCTTC.

Only one count was recorded for this clone. The rearrangement links TRBV19 to TRBJ2-5, with D possibly TRBD2 on 6 matching bases. Per germline, CDR1 LNHDA and CDR2 SQIVND (reference sequence). The CDR3 has 12 residues. Trimming took off 8 bases at V and 5 bases at J, with 12 bases between the two ends. CDR3 DNA: TGTGCCAGTGCGGGACGGGGCGAGACCCAGTACTTC. Protein: CASAGRGETQYF.

The rearrangement links TRBV7-6 to TRBJ2-3; a weak D match, TRBD2 (6 bases). Trimming removed 1 base from V and 1 base from J, with 15 bases in between. The germline V gene encodes CDR1 SGHVS and CDR2 FNYEAQ. There are 17 residues in the CDR3. The CDR3 DNA follows: TGTGCCAGCAGCTTAGAGTACGGGCTAGCGCGCACAGATACGCAGTATTTT. Protein sequence: CASSLEYGLARTDTQYF.

The rearrangement uses TRBV7-2 and TRBJ2-1; a possible D gene is TRBD2 (6 bases). V shed 5 bases and J shed 4 bases, with 18 bases lying between them. There are 16 residues in the CDR3. Germline V gene data show CDR1 as SGHTA and CDR2 as FQGNSA. The CDR3 region is CASSGLTGLTYNEQFF. CDR3 DNA: TGTGCCAGCAGCGGACTCACGGGACTTACGTACAATGAGCAGTTCTTC.

Here the CDR3 DNA reads TGCGCCAGCAGCAGGGGGACAGGGAGTAATGAGCAGTTCTTC. Amino acids: CASSRGTGSNEQFF. The chain uses TRBV5-1 and TRBJ2-1; 9 bases align to TRBD1. With 4 bases clipped from V and 7 bases from J, the junction kept 6 bases outside the gene matches. This CDR3 has 14 residues. Germline V gene sequence: CDR1 SGHRS, CDR2 YFSETQ.

The gene calls are TRBV6-5 and TRBJ2-6; TRBD1 aligns across 9 bases. The CDR3 loop spans 15 amino acids. Germline V CDR1 and CDR2: MNHEY, SVGAGI. Losses at the gene ends were 6 bases for V and 2 bases for J; bases not matched to a gene: 2. For the CDR3, the DNA is TGTGCCAGCAGGACAGGGGGAACTGGGGCCAACGTCCTGACTTTC. This translates into CASRTGGTGANVLTF.